A single sample is the source of the 10 T cell receptor beta chains below, sequenced in a study of T cell responses to AZD1222 COVID-19 vaccine. The assay was immunoSEQ multiplex PCR, and TCRdb's table has in-frame clones only and misses some. The table includes approximately 150,000 clones, 75% to 95% detected once. Sequenced here: peripheral blood, sampled 28 days after the second AZD1222 dose. These receptors came from an adult who received the AZD1222 COVID-19 vaccine.

The rearrangement joins TRBV19 to TRBJ2-4; the match to TRBD2 covers 12 bases. V was pared by 4 bases and J by 8 bases, with 15 bases of the junction left unmatched. The CDR3 length is 18 residues. The germline CDR1 and CDR2 sequences are LNHDA and SQIVND (reference sequence). The CDR3 DNA reads as TGTGCCAGTAGTAAATTCCCTAGCGGGAGGGCCGGGGAAGACATTCAGTACTTC. It specifies CASSKFPSGRAGEDIQYF.

This clone was seen only once. The rearrangement links TRBV3-1 (or the pseudogene TRBV3-2) to TRBJ2-7; 7 bases map to TRBD1. The CDR3 contains 15 residues. V lost 4 bases to trimming and J lost 3 bases; unmatched junction nucleotides: 9. Germline loops: CDR1 LGHDT, CDR2 YNNKEL (reference sequence). The chain's CDR3 is CASSLATGSGYEQYF. CDR3 nucleotides: TGTGCCAGCAGCCTCGCGACAGGGTCGGGCTACGAGCAGTACTTC.

CDR3 nucleotide sequence: TGTGCCAGCAGCCACGGTGGTGAAGCTTTCTTT. It encodes CASSHGGEAFF. The chain carries TRBV12-3 or TRBV12-4 and TRBJ1-1, with D hard to call. Trimming shortened V by 6 bases and J by 7 bases, and 9 bases separated the two germline ends. The CDR3 consists of 11 residues.

V is TRBV25-1 and J is TRBJ1-1; 7 bases map to TRBD1. Losses at the gene ends were 6 bases for V and 6 bases for J; bases not matched to a gene: 13. This CDR3 has 15 amino acids. Germline loops: CDR1 MGHDK, CDR2 SYGVNS. CDR3 nucleotides: TGTGCCAGCAGCCCTTGGACAGGTGGGGTTCCTGAAGCTTTCTTT. Its protein is CASSPWTGGVPEAFF.

The V call is TRBV6-5, the J call TRBJ1-4; 9 bases agree with TRBD1. V shed 5 bases and J 8 bases; nucleotides not matched to a gene: 9. CDR3 length: 15 residues. CDR1 is MNHEY and CDR2 is SVGAGI in the germline V gene. In DNA, the CDR3 is TGTGCCAGCAGTCCAGGGGACAGGGTTTTAGAAAAACTGTTTTTT. Its translation is CASSPGDRVLEKLFF.

V is TRBV9 and J is TRBJ1-2; D is unresolved. The CDR3 extends over 15 amino acids. The V and J ends lost 0 bases and 0 bases respectively, with 9 bases between them. Germline V CDR1 and CDR2: SGDLS, YYNGEE. CDR3 nucleotides: TGTGCCAGCAGCGTAGTTCCGGGTTCTAACTATGGCTACACCTTC. Protein: CASSVVPGSNYGYTF.

The V call is TRBV5-1, the J call TRBJ1-1, with 7 bases that match TRBD1. The CDR3 extends over 15 amino acids. J was trimmed by 5 bases and V by 0 bases; bases with no gene match: 7. Per germline, CDR1 SGHRS and CDR2 YFSETQ. CDR3 loop: CASSLENRGWTEAFF. The CDR3 nucleotides are TGCGCCAGCAGCTTGGAGAACAGGGGTTGGACTGAAGCTTTCTTT.

V and J are TRBV7-2 and TRBJ2-7; TRBD2 aligns across 11 bases. The germline V gene encodes CDR1 SGHTA and CDR2 FQGNSA. V gave up 8 bases and J gave up 4 bases; unmatched junction bases: 7. There are 14 residues in the CDR3. This CDR3 is CASSPSGRNYEQYF. The CDR3 bases are TGTGCCAGCTCGCCTAGCGGGAGGAATTACGAGCAGTACTTC. The complete variable domain, with remaining parts taken from reference TRBV7-2 and TRBJ2-7, reads GAGVSQSPSNKVTEKGKDVELRCDPISGHTALYWYRQSLGQGLEFLIYFQGNSAPDKSGLPSDRFSAERTGGSVSTLTIQRTQQEDSAVYLCASSPSGRNYEQYFGPGTRLTVT.

The CDR3 region is CASSEGTYEQYF. Here the CDR3 DNA reads TGTGCCAGCAGTGAAGGTACCTACGAGCAGTACTTC. V gene TRBV2 combines with J gene TRBJ2-7; D unresolved. The length of the CDR3 is 12 residues. V gave up 1 base and J gave up 2 bases, with 3 bases separating them. Looked up from germline, CDR1 is SNHLY and CDR2 is FYNNEI. The complete variable domain, with remaining parts taken from reference TRBV2 and TRBJ2-7, reads EPEVTQTPSHQVTQMGQEVILRCVPISNHLYFYWYRQILGQKVEFLVSFYNNEISEKSEIFDDQFSVERPDGSNFTLKIRSTKLEDSAMYFCASSEGTYEQYFGPGTRLTVT.

This rearrangement joins TRBV10-3 to TRBJ1-2; D might be TRBD1 (5 bases). Germline-derived CDR1 and CDR2 are ENHRY and SYGVKD. This CDR3 comprises 14 residues. The V end lost 3 bases, the J end lost 4 bases, and 12 bases lay between the germline ends. The DNA for the CDR3 is TGTGCCATCAGTGACAAAGGGGAGGTCTATGGCTACACCTTC. Its translation: CAISDKGEVYGYTF.